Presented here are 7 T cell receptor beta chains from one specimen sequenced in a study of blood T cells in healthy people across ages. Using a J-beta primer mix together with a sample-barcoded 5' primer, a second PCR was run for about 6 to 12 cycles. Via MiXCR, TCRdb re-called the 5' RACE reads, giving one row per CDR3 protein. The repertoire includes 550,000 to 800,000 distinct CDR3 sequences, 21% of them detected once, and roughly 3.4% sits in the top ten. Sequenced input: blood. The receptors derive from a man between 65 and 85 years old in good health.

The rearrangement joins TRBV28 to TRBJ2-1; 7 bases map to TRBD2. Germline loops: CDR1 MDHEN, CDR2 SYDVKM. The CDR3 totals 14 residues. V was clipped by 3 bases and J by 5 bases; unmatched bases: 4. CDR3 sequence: CASSFPSGDNEQFF. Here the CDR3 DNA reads TGTGCCAGCAGTTTTCCTAGCGGAGACAATGAGCAGTTCTTC.

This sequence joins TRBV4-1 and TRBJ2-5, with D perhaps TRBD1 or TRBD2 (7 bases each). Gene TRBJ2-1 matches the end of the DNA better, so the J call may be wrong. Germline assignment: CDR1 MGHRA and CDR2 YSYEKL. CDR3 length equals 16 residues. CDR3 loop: CASSQDPAGGASEQFF. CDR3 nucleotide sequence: TGCGCCAGCAGCCAAGATCCCGCAGGGGGGGCTAGTGAGCAGTTCTTC.

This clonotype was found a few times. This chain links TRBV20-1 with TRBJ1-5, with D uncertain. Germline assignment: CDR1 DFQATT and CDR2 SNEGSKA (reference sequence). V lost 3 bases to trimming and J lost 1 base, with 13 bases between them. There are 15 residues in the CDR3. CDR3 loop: CSASMAGRSNQPQHF. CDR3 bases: TGCAGTGCTAGTATGGCTGGTCGGAGCAATCAGCCCCAGCATTTT.

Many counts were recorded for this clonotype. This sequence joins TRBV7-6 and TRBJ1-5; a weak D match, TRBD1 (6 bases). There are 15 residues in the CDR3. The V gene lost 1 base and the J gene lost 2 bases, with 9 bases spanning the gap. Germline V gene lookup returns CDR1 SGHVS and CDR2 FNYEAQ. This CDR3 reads CASSLEGGGNQPQHF. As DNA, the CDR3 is TGTGCCAGCAGCTTAGAAGGGGGGGGCAATCAGCCCCAGCATTTT.

The CDR3 loop is CSVEGLRGSETQYF. The CDR3 DNA sequence: TGCAGCGTTGAAGGTTTAAGGGGTTCGGAGACCCAGTACTTC. V usage is TRBV29-1 and J usage is TRBJ2-5, with D possibly TRBD1 on 5 matching bases. V lost 1 base and J 5 bases, leaving 14 bases between the germline ends. Per germline, CDR1 SQVTM and CDR2 ANQGSEA. This CDR3 contains 14 residues.

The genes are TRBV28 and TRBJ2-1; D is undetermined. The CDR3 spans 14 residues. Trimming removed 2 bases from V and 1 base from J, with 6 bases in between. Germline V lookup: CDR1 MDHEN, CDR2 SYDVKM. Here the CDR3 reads CASSLIISYNEQFF. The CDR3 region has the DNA TGTGCCAGCAGTTTAATTATATCCTACAATGAGCAGTTCTTC. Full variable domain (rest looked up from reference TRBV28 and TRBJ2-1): DVKVTQSSRYLVKRTGEKVFLECVQDMDHENMFWYRQDPGLGLRLIYFSYDVKMKEKGDIPEGYSVSREKKERFSLILESASTNQTSMYLCASSLIISYNEQFFGPGTRLTVL.

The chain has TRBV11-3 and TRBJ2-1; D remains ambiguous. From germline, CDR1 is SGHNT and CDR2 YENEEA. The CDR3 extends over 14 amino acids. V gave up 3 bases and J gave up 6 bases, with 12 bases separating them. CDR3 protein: CASSLSLLSNEQFF. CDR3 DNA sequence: TGTGCCAGCAGCTTGTCGTTACTCAGCAATGAGCAGTTCTTC.